This T cell receptor beta chain was profiled in a study of multiple sclerosis patients with progressive multifocal leukoencephalopathy. Synthetic inline TR CDR3 controls covering all V-J pairings were spiked into each PCR. TCRdb's copy holds only in-frame clones and misses some; the assay was immunoSEQ multiplex PCR. The data contain 25,000 to 35,000 clones, 87% of them singletons. The time point: time of PML onset. At PML onset, T3 blood samples were taken. Study-level results: Clones expanded at PML were already present before and during natalizumab.

The germline V gene encodes CDR1 MNHEY and CDR2 SVGAGI. This CDR3 region has 14 residues. V shed 2 bases and J 7 bases; nucleotides not matched to a gene: 8. About this clone: The antigen is not known.

The material sequenced was PBMCs, taken from a patient treated with natalizumab. V gene TRBV6-5 combines with J gene TRBJ2-7, with 7 bases fitting TRBD2. The clonotype comes from a human donor with progressive multifocal leukoencephalopathy. CDR3 protein: CASSYTTSSGEQYF. The CDR3 region has the DNA TGTGCCAGCAGTTACACGACTAGCTCGGGAGAGCAGTACTTC.